These 21 T cell receptor beta chains share one sample of origin, sequenced in a study of cytotoxic CD8 clonotypes in ibrutinib-treated CLL. The assay was immunoSEQ multiplex PCR, and TCRdb's table has in-frame clones only and misses some. Of around 200,000 clones listed, roughly 77% were seen once; the top ten hold about 6.4%. The material was PBMCs, obtained after 12 months of ibrutinib treatment. Receptor source: a human donor with chronic lymphocytic leukemia.

The V gene is TRBV2, the J gene TRBJ1-1; tentatively, D is TRBD1 (5 bases). Trimming shortened V by 7 bases and J by 5 bases, and 11 bases separated the two germline ends. The germline V gene encodes CDR1 SNHLY and CDR2 FYNNEI. This CDR3 spans 12 amino acids. The CDR3 region is CASNFRETEAFF. DNA of the CDR3: TGTGCCAGCAATTTCAGGGAAACTGAAGCTTTCTTT.

This chain connects TRBV25-1 to TRBJ2-2, with D possibly TRBD1 on 6 matching bases. Trimming stripped 5 bases from V and 6 bases from J, with 16 bases between. The CDR3 totals 15 residues. In germline, CDR1 is MGHDK, CDR2 SYGVNS. The CDR3 DNA is TGTGCCAGCAGTCATCACAGGGTTGGGGCCGGGGAGCTGTTTTTT. Amino acids: CASSHHRVGAGELFF.

CDR3 bases: TGCGCCAGCAGCCAGGGACAGGGGGTGAGCTATGGCTACACCTTC. Encoded protein: CASSQGQGVSYGYTF. The chain links TRBV4-3 to TRBJ1-2, with 11 nucleotides matching TRBD1. Germline V lookup: CDR1 LGHNA, CDR2 YSLEER. V shed 3 bases, J shed 4 bases, and the junction held 4 bases outside the gene matches. The CDR3 consists of 15 residues.

This clone was found once. The chain links TRBV5-1 to TRBJ2-2, with D maybe TRBD1 (5 bases). With 2 bases removed from V and 0 bases from J, the gap between germline ends came to 11 bases. Germline CDR1 SGHRS, CDR2 YFSETQ. The CDR3 totals 16 residues. The DNA of the CDR3 is TGCGCCAGCAGCTTATTGACAGACGCGAACACCGGGGAGCTGTTTTTT. Its protein is CASSLLTDANTGELFF.

This chain joins TRBV6-5 and TRBJ1-2; unclear D gene. The V end was cut by 1 base, the J end by 5 bases, with 8 bases between. Germline CDR1 and CDR2: MNHEY and SVGAGI. The CDR3 spans 13 residues. Written as DNA, the CDR3 is TGTGCCAGCAGTTACTTCGGGGATTATGGCTACACCTTC. Translated: CASSYFGDYGYTF.

This chain links TRBV18 with TRBJ2-7, with TRBD2 identical over 7 bases. V dropped 6 bases and J dropped 3; count of bases not matched to a gene: 11. The CDR3 runs 15 residues. Germline values: CDR1 KGHSH, CDR2 LQKENI. CDR3 in amino acids: CASSRASGPDYEQYF. The CDR3 coding sequence is TGTGCCAGCTCGCGGGCTAGCGGTCCGGACTACGAGCAGTACTTC.

CDR3 sequence reads: CATSRWTGSQYEQYF. The CDR3 DNA reads as TGTGCCACCAGCAGATGGACAGGGAGCCAATACGAGCAGTACTTC. The V gene is TRBV15, the J gene TRBJ2-7; the match to TRBD1 covers 8 bases. Germline values: CDR1 LNHNV, CDR2 YYDKDF (reference sequence). The V and J ends lost 2 bases and 4 bases, in that order; junction bases with no gene match: 7. This CDR3 is built from 15 residues.

V and J are TRBV4-1 and TRBJ1-6; no definite D call. Trimming cost V 3 bases and J 9 bases, with 9 bases left between them. The CDR3 sequence is 13 residues long. Germline lookup yields CDR1 MGHRA and CDR2 YSYEKL. CDR3 sequence reads: CASSQGVGSPLHF. The DNA of the CDR3 is TGCGCCAGCAGCCAGGGAGTCGGTTCACCCCTCCACTTT.

V gene TRBV28 combines with J gene TRBJ2-2; 7 bases match TRBD1. The junction had 10 bases not matched to a gene; V was cut back by 5 bases and J by 4 bases. Germline V gives CDR1 MDHEN, CDR2 SYDVKM. The CDR3 runs 16 residues. Here the CDR3 DNA reads TGTGCCAGCAGTCGTTCACAGACAGGGTTCACCGGGGAGCTGTTTTTT. This gives the protein CASSRSQTGFTGELFF.

This chain connects TRBV6-1 to TRBJ2-3; D might be TRBD1 or TRBD2, each matching 5 bases. Germline V lookup: CDR1 MNHNS, CDR2 SASEGT. This CDR3 has 12 amino acids. Trimming shortened V by 6 bases and J by 1 base, and 5 bases separated the two germline ends. The CDR3 bases are TGTGCCAGCAGGGGGGGCACAGATACGCAGTATTTT. Its translation is CASRGGTDTQYF.

CDR3 residues: CATSRDRSSTEAFF. The CDR3 nucleotides read TGTGCCACCAGCAGAGATCGGTCTTCAACTGAAGCTTTCTTT. This rearrangement joins TRBV15 to TRBJ1-1, with unresolved D. The CDR3 runs to 14 residues. Germline-derived CDR1 and CDR2 are LNHNV and YYDKDF (reference sequence). V was shortened by 0 bases and J by 5 bases, with 10 bases between the two germline ends.

The chain carries TRBV29-1 and TRBJ2-7; unclear D gene. In germline, CDR1 is SQVTM, CDR2 ANQGSEA. CDR3 length equals 11 residues. Trimming took off 6 bases at V and 3 bases at J, with 9 bases between the two ends. The CDR3 reads CSVGGNYEQYF. The CDR3 nucleotides are TGCAGCGTGGGTGGTAACTACGAGCAGTACTTC.

The CDR3 sequence: CASSFQDTQYF. CDR3 DNA: TGTGCCAGCAGCTTCCAAGATACGCAGTATTTT. The V call is TRBV7-8, the J call TRBJ2-3; the D is unclear. CDR3 length: 11 amino acids. V lost 3 bases and J lost 5, with 3 bases in between. The germline V gene encodes CDR1 SGHVS and CDR2 FQNEAQ.

The V gene is TRBV6-4, the J gene TRBJ1-1; perhaps TRBD1 as D (6 bases). V lost 6 bases to trimming and J lost 4 bases, with 12 bases between them. The CDR3 covers 13 residues. The V gene's germline CDR1 is MRHNA and CDR2 SNTAGT. The CDR3 DNA reads as TGTGCCAGCAGCGCCACAGGGACCACTGAAGCTTTCTTT. Amino acid sequence: CASSATGTTEAFF.

This chain uses TRBV15 with TRBJ1-5, with TRBD1 matching 8 bases. Trimming took 6 bases from V and 0 from J; bases not matched to a gene: 25. The CDR3 loop spans 22 amino acids. Germline V gene sequence: CDR1 LNHNV, CDR2 YYDKDF (reference sequence). The CDR3 is CATRASHLARRDRRNSNQPQHF. The CDR3 nucleotides read TGTGCCACCAGGGCTTCCCACCTAGCCCGCCGGGACAGGAGAAATAGCAATCAGCCCCAGCATTTT.

The chain uses TRBV5-6 and TRBJ2-7, with no clear D. This CDR3 has 13 amino acids. Germline V lookup: CDR1 SGHDT, CDR2 YYEEEE. V was trimmed by 1 base and J by 6 bases, leaving 11 bases between them. CDR3 sequence (DNA): TGTGCCAGCAGCTTGCGTAACTGGGGCGAGCAGTACTTC. Translating it yields CASSLRNWGEQYF.

The J gene is TRBJ1-1, the V gene TRBV29-1; possible D gene TRBD1, 6 bases. The CDR3 contains 12 residues. V gave up 4 bases and J gave up 3 bases, with 9 bases separating them. Germline values: CDR1 SQVTM, CDR2 ANQGSEA. The DNA for the CDR3 is TGCAGCGTTGTTACAGGGTACACTGAAGCTTTCTTT. It specifies CSVVTGYTEAFF.

The J gene is TRBJ2-7, the V gene TRBV6-5, with a tentative D call TRBD2 (5 bases). The CDR3 has 13 amino acids. V was trimmed by 6 bases and J by 0 bases, leaving 9 bases between them. Per germline, CDR1 MNHEY and CDR2 SVGAGI. CDR3 region: CASRETNSYEQYF. CDR3 sequence (DNA): TGTGCCAGCAGAGAGACTAACTCCTACGAGCAGTACTTC.

The chain couples TRBV29-1 to TRBJ2-7, with 9 nucleotides matching TRBD1. CDR1 SQVTM and CDR2 ANQGSEA come from the germline V gene. The CDR3 is 22 residues long. V lost 4 bases, J lost 3 bases, and 31 bases stayed unmatched. The CDR3 is CSVVQAGDRVTSSLIRGYEQYF. CDR3 DNA sequence: TGCAGCGTTGTACAAGCAGGGGACAGGGTTACTAGCAGCCTGATCCGGGGCTACGAGCAGTACTTC.

V and J are TRBV6-5 and TRBJ1-1; weak D call: TRBD1 (5 bases). Germline CDR1 and CDR2: MNHEY and SVGAGI. The CDR3 consists of 14 residues. The ends were cut back, 0 bases at V and 5 bases at J, with 10 bases in the middle. The CDR3 reads CASSYSGGRTEAFF. The DNA of the CDR3 is TGTGCCAGCAGTTACTCGGGGGGTAGGACTGAAGCTTTCTTT.

This clone was observed a handful of times. The V and J genes are TRBV6-5 and TRBJ1-1, with 9 bases aligning to TRBD1. The trim removed 5 bases at V and 4 bases at J, leaving 5 bases unmatched. The length of the CDR3 is 14 residues. Germline V gene sequence: CDR1 MNHEY, CDR2 SVGAGI. Here the CDR3 DNA reads TGTGCCAGCAGTCACCGGGACAGGGTCACTGAAGCTTTCTTT. Its translation: CASSHRDRVTEAFF.